This is a list of T cell receptor beta chains from one sample in a study of blood T cell repertoires in COVID-19. Clones were read by immunoSEQ multiplex PCR, and TCRdb kept only the in-frame ones, dropping some. The sample holds a few hundred thousand clones; around 89% are singletons and the top ten take more than 0.75%. Material: peripheral blood. The receptors come from a young man with acute or convalescent COVID-19. CDR3s include the opening cysteine and the closing phenylalanine or tryptophan. The order of the fields is CDR3 protein, CDR3 DNA, J gene, V gene, D gene, clone size. A D gene is named only where the DNA matches it firmly. Some rows have no size entry. The others give once, few or many, or a class for an expanded clone.

CATSIGGNYGYTF	TGTGCCACCAGCATAGGAGGAAACTATGGCTACACCTTC	TRBJ1-2	TRBV15	.	many
CASSPTGGKYEQYF	TGTGCCAGCAGCCCGACAGGGGGCAAGTACGAGCAGTACTTC	TRBJ2-7	TRBV3-1/TRBV3-2	TRBD1	.
CASSLNRGYGEQFF	TGTGCCAGCAGCTTAAATCGAGGATACGGTGAGCAGTTCTTC	TRBJ2-1	TRBV7-3	.	once
CASSFLGTLGEKLFF	TGCGCCAGCAGCTTTCTCGGGACACTAGGTGAAAAACTGTTTTTT	TRBJ1-4	TRBV5-1	.	.
CASSLDRDRVLPQHF	TGTGCCAGCAGCTTAGATCGGGACAGGGTTTTGCCCCAGCATTTT	TRBJ1-5	TRBV11-2	TRBD1	.
CSASGTILGEQYF	TGCAGTGCTAGTGGGACAATATTGGGCGAGCAGTACTTC	TRBJ2-7	TRBV20-1	.	.
CASSQDLTGGAGNQPQHF	TGCGCCAGCAGCCAGGACCTGACAGGGGGCGCTGGGAATCAGCCCCAGCATTTT	TRBJ1-5	TRBV4-1	TRBD1	few
CASSRLAGVTSTDTQYF	TGTGCCAGCAGCCGACTAGCGGGGGTAACTAGCACAGATACGCAGTATTTT	TRBJ2-3	TRBV3-1/TRBV3-2	TRBD2	.
CASSLTSGLETQYF	TGTGCCAGCAGCTTGACTAGCGGGTTAGAGACCCAGTACTTC	TRBJ2-5	TRBV5-4	TRBD2	.
CASSVPRGRTTEAFF	TGTGCCAGCTCAGTCCCCAGGGGGAGAACCACTGAAGCTTTCTTT	TRBJ1-1	TRBV6-6	TRBD1	.
CASSLRWGPRREDTQYF	TGTGCCAGCAGCCTGAGATGGGGACCAAGGAGGGAAGATACGCAGTATTTT	TRBJ2-3	TRBV5-4	.	.
CASSLGGRGVNTEAFF	TGTGCCAGCAGTTTAGGGGGCAGGGGCGTTAACACTGAAGCTTTCTTT	TRBJ1-1	TRBV28	.	.
CASSSGLAEAKNIQYF	TGTGCCAGCAGCTCGGGACTAGCGGAAGCCAAAAACATTCAGTACTTC	TRBJ2-4	TRBV7-9	TRBD2	.
CASSLFGTGSQKLFF	TGTGCCAGCAGTTTATTCGGGACAGGGTCCCAAAAACTGTTTTTT	TRBJ1-4	TRBV28	TRBD1	.
CASSWGQAANYGYTF	TGTGCCAGCAGTTGGGGACAGGCAGCTAACTATGGCTACACCTTC	TRBJ1-2	TRBV6-6	TRBD1	.
CASITGGNYNSPLHF	TGTGCCAGCATTACTGGGGGGAACTATAATTCACCCCTCCACTTT	TRBJ1-6	TRBV2	.	.
CASSFGRENTEAFF	TGTGCCAGCAGCTTTGGTAGAGAGAACACTGAAGCTTTCTTT	TRBJ1-1	TRBV11-3	.	.
CASSYGQGHQPQHF	TGTGCCAGCAGTTACGGGCAGGGCCACCAGCCCCAGCATTTT	TRBJ1-5	TRBV6-6	.	.
CASSATSGTETQYF	TGTGCCAGCAGCGCTACTAGCGGGACAGAGACCCAGTACTTC	TRBJ2-5	TRBV7-2	TRBD2	.
CASSYRDNEQYF	TGTGCCAGCAGTTACCGGGACAACGAGCAGTACTTC	TRBJ2-7	TRBV6-6	.	few
CASRRRQGNTGELFF	TGTGCCAGCAGGCGAAGACAGGGGAACACCGGGGAGCTGTTTTTT	TRBJ2-2	TRBV6-5	TRBD1	.
CASGEGRNEKLFF	TGTGCCAGCGGGGAGGGGAGAAATGAAAAACTGTTTTTT	TRBJ1-4	TRBV19	.	once
CASSEELGARIYGYTF	TGTGCCAGCAGTGAAGAGCTGGGGGCGAGAATCTATGGCTACACCTTC	TRBJ1-2	TRBV6-1	.	.
CANIAGGGYEQYF	TGCGCCAACATAGCGGGAGGGGGGTACGAGCAGTACTTC	TRBJ2-7	TRBV23-1	TRBD2	once
CASTPGGWETQYF	TGCGCCAGCACTCCCGGAGGTTGGGAGACCCAGTACTTC	TRBJ2-5	TRBV23-1	.	once
CASSQRGGNTGELFF	TGTGCCAGCAGCCAGCGGGGGGGGAACACCGGGGAGCTGTTTTTT	TRBJ2-2	TRBV7-8	TRBD2	.
CASSLSSGLAGVEQYF	TGCGCCAGCAGCCTTAGTTCGGGACTAGCGGGAGTAGAGCAGTACTTC	TRBJ2-7	TRBV5-1	TRBD2	once
CASTDRVGANVLTF	TGTGCCAGCACCGACAGGGTTGGGGCCAACGTCCTGACTTTC	TRBJ2-6	TRBV6-6	TRBD1	.
CASSPRSGGPSDTQYF	TGTGCCAGCTCACCACGGAGCGGGGGTCCGTCAGATACGCAGTATTTT	TRBJ2-3	TRBV18	TRBD2	.
CASSLPGQGYTGELFF	TGTGCCAGCAGCTTGCCGGGACAGGGCTACACCGGGGAGCTGTTTTTT	TRBJ2-2	TRBV5-5	TRBD1	.
CATRPQKSTDTQYF	TGTGCCACCCGCCCCCAGAAGAGCACAGATACGCAGTATTTT	TRBJ2-3	TRBV19	.	.
CASSLGGPRTASYEQYF	TGCGCCAGCAGCTTGGGGGGCCCCCGGACAGCCTCCTACGAGCAGTACTTC	TRBJ2-7	TRBV5-1	.	.
CAGETSGEMGQYF	TGTGCCGGGGAGACTAGCGGGGAAATGGGGCAGTACTTC	TRBJ2-7	TRBV5-4	TRBD2	.
CASSFVTSRGDTQYF	TGTGCCAGCAGCTTTGTGACTAGCAGGGGAGATACGCAGTATTTT	TRBJ2-3	TRBV7-9	.	once
CASNYDQGGYTF	TGTGCCAGCAACTATGACCAGGGGGGCTACACCTTC	TRBJ1-2	TRBV7-9	.	.